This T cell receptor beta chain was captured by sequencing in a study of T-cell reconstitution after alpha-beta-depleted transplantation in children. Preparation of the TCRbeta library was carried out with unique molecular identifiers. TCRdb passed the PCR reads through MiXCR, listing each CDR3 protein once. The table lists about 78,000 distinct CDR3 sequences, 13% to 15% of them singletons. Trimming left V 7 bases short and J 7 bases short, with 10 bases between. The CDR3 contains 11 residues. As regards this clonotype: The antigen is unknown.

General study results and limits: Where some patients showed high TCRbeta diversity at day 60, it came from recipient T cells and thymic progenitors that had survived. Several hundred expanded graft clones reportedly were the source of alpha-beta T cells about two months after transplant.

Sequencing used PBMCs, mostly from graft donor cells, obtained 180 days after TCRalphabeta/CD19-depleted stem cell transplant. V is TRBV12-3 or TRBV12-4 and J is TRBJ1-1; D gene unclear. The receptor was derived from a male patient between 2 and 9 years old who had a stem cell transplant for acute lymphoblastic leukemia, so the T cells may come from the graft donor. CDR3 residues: CASKWRGEAFF. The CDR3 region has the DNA TGTGCCAGCAAATGGCGCGGTGAAGCTTTCTTT.